The text below deals with one T cell receptor beta chain. Its antigen is currently unknown. These data are taken from a study of T cell responses to AZD1222 COVID-19 vaccine. General study points: Sampling that yielded the repertoires occurred only after the peak T cell response. Distributed over spike, vaccine-associated CD4 TCRs predominated at 160-218 and 743-854. Females made up more of the donors, who were largely white British, and clonal diversity may have come out too low.

The protocol was immunoSEQ multiplex PCR, while the TCRdb copy is restricted to in-frame clones and leaves out a portion. The sample yields tens of thousands of clones, 85% seen once. Sequencing was performed on peripheral blood, taken on day 0 of AZD1222 vaccination. This sequence was found in an adult in good health.

This CDR3 is CASSRDGGPSTQYF. Written as DNA, the CDR3 is TGTGCCAGCTCCCGGGACGGCGGCCCCAGTACGCAGTATTTT. J is TRBJ2-3 and V is TRBV18, with D possibly being TRBD1 or TRBD2 (5 bases each). Looked up from germline, CDR1 is KGHSH and CDR2 is LQKENI. Trimming took 6 bases from V and 8 from J, leaving 18 bases between them. This CDR3 is built from 14 residues.